Shown below are 31 T cell receptor beta chains from a single sample sequenced in a study of blood T cell repertoires in COVID-19. Assay: immunoSEQ multiplex PCR; the TCRdb copy retains only in-frame clones and omits some. The data contain about 410,000 clones, 80% to 90% of them singletons. The specimen was peripheral blood. Source of these receptors: a woman aged 30 to 39 with active or convalescent COVID-19.

A few counts support this clone. The V call is TRBV29-1, the J call TRBJ2-7, with 8 bases aligning to TRBD1. Germline CDR1 is SQVTM and CDR2 is ANQGSEA. Unmatched junction bases numbered 5, after V lost 5 bases and J lost 2 bases. The CDR3 totals 13 residues. CDR3 protein: CSVPGQGTYEQYF. For the CDR3, the DNA is TGCAGCGTTCCCGGACAGGGAACCTACGAGCAGTACTTC.

Written as DNA, the CDR3 is TGCGCCAGCACGAATACAGGGGGTCCTGAAAAACTGTTTTTT. Translating it yields CASTNTGGPEKLFF. The chain is built from TRBV10-2 and TRBJ1-4; 8 positions agree with TRBD1. The CDR3 is 14 amino acids. V trimming: 7 bases; J trimming: 7 bases; junction bases outside the gene matches: 8. Looked up from germline, CDR1 is WSHSY and CDR2 is SAAADI.

The gene calls are TRBV30 and TRBJ1-5, with D possibly matching TRBD1 (6 bases). CDR1 is GTSNPN, CDR2 SVGIG, per germline (reference sequence). Between the trimmed V and J ends, which lost 1 base and 5 bases, there was a span of 12 bases. This CDR3 spans 14 amino acids. The CDR3 loop is CAWSEGQFYQPQHF. CDR3 bases: TGTGCCTGGAGTGAAGGACAGTTTTATCAGCCCCAGCATTTT.

The chain joins TRBV7-2 to TRBJ1-5; TRBD1 might be the D (5 bases). This CDR3 comprises 18 residues. Germline assignment: CDR1 SGHTA and CDR2 FQGNSA. Trimming shortened V by 3 bases and J by 5 bases, and 23 bases separated the two germline ends. The CDR3 region is CASSLGKLQGGFYQPQHF. The CDR3 nucleotides are TGTGCCAGCAGCTTGGGGAAACTGCAGGGAGGATTTTATCAGCCCCAGCATTTT. The full variable domain, its missing parts supplied by reference TRBV7-2 and TRBJ1-5, is GAGVSQSPSNKVTEKGKDVELRCDPISGHTALYWYRQSLGQGLEFLIYFQGNSAPDKSGLPSDRFSAERTGGSVSTLTIQRTQQEDSAVYLCASSLGKLQGGFYQPQHFGDGTRLSIL.

In this sample, this clone turned up a few times. The chain combines TRBV5-6 with TRBJ1-5; D may be TRBD1 (5 bases). In germline, CDR1 is SGHDT, CDR2 YYEEEE. V was shortened by 4 bases and J by 9 bases, with 20 bases between the two germline ends. The CDR3 sequence is 15 residues long. The CDR3 DNA reads TGTGCCAGCAGCGTGCGGGACTCCGCGGGGGGGCCCCAGCATTTT. Translated: CASSVRDSAGGPQHF.

The rearrangement links TRBV5-1 to TRBJ1-2, with D unresolved. V lost 4 bases, J lost 3 bases, and 13 bases lay in between. This CDR3 spans 14 amino acids. Germline V gives CDR1 SGHRS, CDR2 YFSETQ. CDR3 protein: CASSPAEVDYGYTF. The CDR3 nucleotides read TGCGCCAGCAGCCCCGCAGAGGTGGACTATGGCTACACCTTC.

The V and J genes are TRBV5-6 and TRBJ2-7; 8 nucleotides agree with TRBD2. Germline V CDR1 and CDR2: SGHDT, YYEEEE. After removal of 4 bases from V and 0 bases from J, the junction contained 6 bases not matched to a gene. This CDR3 comprises 15 residues. In DNA, the CDR3 is TGTGCCAGCAGCATGGTAGCGGGAACCTCCTACGAGCAGTACTTC. Its protein product is CASSMVAGTSYEQYF.

The gene calls are TRBV3-1 (or the pseudogene TRBV3-2) and TRBJ2-1; 9 positions agree with TRBD2. The CDR3 has 14 residues. Unmatched junction bases numbered 2, after V lost 4 bases and J lost 4 bases. Germline V gene lookup returns CDR1 LGHDT and CDR2 YNNKEL (reference sequence). CDR3 DNA sequence: TGTGCCAGCAGCCCTAGCGGGATTTACAATGAGCAGTTCTTC. The encoded protein is CASSPSGIYNEQFF.

This chain connects TRBV30 to TRBJ1-6, with 8 bases fitting TRBD1. V was pared by 0 bases and J by 6 bases, with 13 bases of the junction left unmatched. The CDR3 length is 18 residues. The germline V gene has CDR1 GTSNPN and CDR2 SVGIG (reference sequence). The CDR3 DNA reads TGTGCCTGGAGTGTAATCCGGCCAGGGGGCTTTAGTAATTCACCCCTCCACTTT. Amino acid sequence: CAWSVIRPGGFSNSPLHF.

The V gene is TRBV30, the J gene TRBJ1-5; weak D call: TRBD1 (6 bases). Germline V gives CDR1 GTSNPN, CDR2 SVGIG (reference sequence). The CDR3 spans 16 residues. Trimming removed 2 bases from V and 5 bases from J, with 19 bases in between. The CDR3 region is CAWSMDSTVTDQPQHF. The DNA for the CDR3 is TGTGCCTGGAGTATGGACAGCACCGTAACGGATCAGCCCCAGCATTTT.

V is TRBV5-1 and J is TRBJ1-1; 7 bases agree with TRBD1. The V gene end was trimmed by 4 bases and the J gene end by 4 bases; junction bases not matched to a gene: 7. The CDR3 length is 14 residues. CDR1 and CDR2 from the germline V gene are SGHRS and YFSETQ. This CDR3 is CASSPTGAITEAFF. CDR3 DNA: TGCGCCAGCAGCCCCACAGGGGCAATCACTGAAGCTTTCTTT.

The V gene is TRBV20-1, the J gene TRBJ2-3, with 8 bases fitting TRBD2. Germline assignment: CDR1 DFQATT and CDR2 SNEGSKA (reference sequence). The CDR3 contains 11 residues. Trimming at V came to 6 bases and at J to 12 bases, leaving 8 bases not matched to a gene. CDR3 sequence reads: CSAEPGTSQYF. The CDR3 bases are TGCAGTGCGGAACCCGGGACTAGTCAGTATTTT.

This clone showed up many times. The chain couples TRBV12-3 or TRBV12-4 to TRBJ2-7; a possible D gene is TRBD1 (6 bases). CDR3 length: 13 residues. The V and J ends lost 4 bases and 1 base respectively, with 8 bases between them. CDR3 sequence reads: CASSWGPSYEQYF. The CDR3 DNA reads TGTGCCAGCAGTTGGGGGCCTTCCTACGAGCAGTACTTC.

The chain combines TRBV10-3 with TRBJ2-5; 10 nucleotides line up with TRBD1. Germline loops: CDR1 ENHRY, CDR2 SYGVKD. The CDR3 is made up of 14 amino acids. J lost 2 bases, V lost 7 bases, and 4 bases had no gene match. CDR3 DNA sequence: TGTGCCATCACCCCGGGACAGGGGCAAGAGACCCAGTACTTC. Protein product: CAITPGQGQETQYF.

V gene TRBV9 combines with J gene TRBJ1-1; 8 nucleotides agree with TRBD1. CDR3 size: 15 residues. Germline CDR1 is SGDLS and CDR2 is YYNGEE. V was clipped by 2 bases and J by 5 bases; unmatched bases: 8. CDR3 sequence reads: CASSVGQGASTEAFF. The CDR3 coding sequence is TGTGCCAGCAGCGTGGGGCAGGGGGCCAGTACTGAAGCTTTCTTT.

The chain carries TRBV5-1 and TRBJ1-1; no definite D call. The CDR3 covers 15 residues. V was cut by 4 bases and J by 1 base, with 14 bases left in between. CDR1 and CDR2 from the germline V gene are SGHRS and YFSETQ. The CDR3 here is CASSTDPGGNTEAFF. CDR3 coding DNA: TGCGCCAGCAGCACAGACCCAGGAGGGAACACTGAAGCTTTCTTT. The complete variable domain, with remaining parts taken from reference TRBV5-1 and TRBJ1-1, reads KAGVTQTPRYLIKTRGQQVTLSCSPISGHRSVSWYQQTPGQGLQFLFEYFSETQRNKGNFPGRFSGRQFSNSRSEMNVSTLELGDSALYLCASSTDPGGNTEAFFGQGTRLTVV.

This CDR3 is CASSLMTSGSSYEQYF. The DNA of the CDR3 is TGCGCCAGCAGCTTGATGACTAGCGGGAGTAGCTACGAGCAGTACTTC. The V gene is TRBV5-1, the J gene TRBJ2-7, with TRBD2 matching over 12 bases. The J segment lost 3 bases and the V segment lost 1 base, leaving 5 bases of the junction unmatched. The CDR3 loop spans 16 amino acids. Per germline, CDR1 SGHRS and CDR2 YFSETQ.

This chain joins TRBV12-3 or TRBV12-4 and TRBJ2-7; possibly TRBD2 for D (5 bases). V was cut by 8 bases and J by 8 bases, with 13 bases left in between. The CDR3 runs 11 residues. The CDR3 nucleotides are TGTGCCAGCGGACTCTATCATAAGCAGTACTTC. The encoded protein is CASGLYHKQYF.

The rearrangement links TRBV27 to TRBJ2-1; 8 bases line up with TRBD1. Trimming cost V 6 bases and J 9 bases; bases outside gene matches: 13. Germline CDR1 MNHEY, CDR2 SMNVEV (reference sequence). The CDR3 runs 15 residues. The CDR3 nucleotides are TGTGCCAGCAGCGCGACAGGGGTCAACGTAGGTGAGCAGTTCTTC. This translates into CASSATGVNVGEQFF.

V and J are TRBV5-1 and TRBJ1-6; 9 bases match TRBD1. Germline assignment: CDR1 SGHRS and CDR2 YFSETQ. V lost 4 bases and J lost 9; bases outside the gene matches: 8. The CDR3 length is 15 residues. In DNA form, the CDR3 reads TGCGCCAGCAGCCCGGGACAGGGAGGGCTTTCACCCCTCCACTTT. Its translation is CASSPGQGGLSPLHF.

V is TRBV7-2 and J is TRBJ2-1, with TRBD1 matching 9 bases. Germline CDR1 and CDR2: SGHTA and FQGNSA. The CDR3 has 15 amino acids. Losses at the gene ends were 0 bases for V and 5 bases for J; bases not matched to a gene: 2. The CDR3 sequence: CASSLAGQGNNEQFF. CDR3 DNA sequence: TGTGCCAGCAGCTTAGCGGGACAGGGAAACAATGAGCAGTTCTTC.

A few counts support this clone. The chain combines TRBV5-1 with TRBJ2-7; the D gene is possibly TRBD2 (5 bases). V gave up 5 bases and J gave up 2 bases, with 14 bases separating them. Germline V gene sequence: CDR1 SGHRS, CDR2 YFSETQ. This CDR3 region has 14 residues. The CDR3 sequence is CASRGSGGTYEQYF. The CDR3 DNA reads as TGCGCCAGCAGGGGAAGCGGTGGCACCTACGAGCAGTACTTC.

This rearrangement joins TRBV5-4 to TRBJ2-1, with 13 bases lining up with TRBD2. Trimming removed 1 base from V and 2 bases from J; junction bases left unmatched: 6. CDR1 and CDR2 from the germline V gene are SGHNT and YYREEE (reference sequence). The CDR3 consists of 18 residues. The CDR3 sequence is CASSLTSGGGSAYNEQFF. CDR3 in DNA: TGTGCCAGCAGCTTGACTAGCGGGGGGGGGTCCGCCTACAATGAGCAGTTCTTC.

This chain connects TRBV4-1 to TRBJ1-3; possibly TRBD1 for D (6 bases). Germline CDR1 MGHRA, CDR2 YSYEKL. The V gene lost 2 bases and the J gene lost 0 bases, with 11 bases spanning the gap. The CDR3 runs 16 residues. The DNA of the CDR3 is TGCGCCAGCAGCCAAAACAGGGCCTCCTCTGGAAACACCATATATTTT. Amino acid sequence: CASSQNRASSGNTIYF.

The chain employs TRBV19 and TRBJ1-5; 10 bases map to TRBD1. The V gene end was trimmed by 6 bases and the J gene end by 7 bases; junction bases not matched to a gene: 3. This CDR3 is built from 13 residues. Germline V gives CDR1 LNHDA, CDR2 SQIVND (reference sequence). Here the CDR3 reads CASSSDRGQPQHF. Written as DNA, the CDR3 is TGTGCCAGTAGCTCGGACAGGGGGCAGCCCCAGCATTTT.

This clone has only a few counts. The chain recombines TRBV10-1 with TRBJ2-7; TRBD1 aligns across 9 bases. Per germline, CDR1 WNHNN and CDR2 SYGVQD (reference sequence). After removal of 2 bases from V and 3 bases from J, the junction contained 5 bases not matched to a gene. There are 15 residues in the CDR3. CDR3 sequence: CASSEPGDRDYEQYF. The CDR3 DNA reads TGCGCCAGCAGTGAGCCGGGGGACAGGGACTACGAGCAGTACTTC.

The CDR3 bases are TGTGCCAGCAGCCAAGCCCGAATCTACAGGGGCCAAAGCACAGATACGCAGTATTTT. It codes for CASSQARIYRGQSTDTQYF. The chain links TRBV3-1 (or the pseudogene TRBV3-2) to TRBJ2-3; TRBD1 aligns across 7 bases. The V gene's germline CDR1 is LGHDT and CDR2 YNNKEL (reference sequence). J gave up 0 bases and V 1 base, and 13 bases lay outside the gene matches. This CDR3 contains 19 residues.

The CDR3 spells CASSFQGSGANVLTF. For the CDR3, the DNA is TGTGCCAGCAGCTTTCAGGGTTCCGGGGCCAACGTCCTGACTTTC. The rearrangement links TRBV5-4 to TRBJ2-6, with D perhaps matching TRBD1 (5 bases). There are 15 residues in the CDR3. In germline, CDR1 is SGHNT, CDR2 YYREEE (reference sequence). Trimming cost V 2 bases and J 4 bases, with 10 bases left between them. Together with reference TRBV5-4 and TRBJ2-6, the CDR3 gives the full variable domain: ETGVTQSPTHLIKTRGQQVTLRCSSQSGHNTVSWYQQALGQGPQFIFQYYREEENGRGNFPPRFSGLQFPNYSSELNVNALELDDSALYLCASSFQGSGANVLTFGAGSRLTVL.

The chain has TRBV5-6 and TRBJ2-7, with D possibly TRBD1 on 5 matching bases. The length of the CDR3 is 11 residues. The ends were cut back, 0 bases at V and 7 bases at J, with 5 bases in the middle. The V gene's germline CDR1 is SGHDT and CDR2 YYEEEE. DNA for the CDR3: TGTGCCAGCAGCTTGGCAGGGGAGCAGTACTTC. It encodes CASSLAGEQYF.

J is TRBJ1-4 and V is TRBV7-8, with 10 bases lining up with TRBD1. This CDR3 region has 15 residues. Germline V lookup: CDR1 SGHVS, CDR2 FQNEAQ. V shed 3 bases, J shed 8 bases, and the junction held 6 bases outside the gene matches. The CDR3 is CASSFRTGGGEKLFF. CDR3 DNA: TGTGCCAGCAGCTTCCGGACAGGGGGTGGAGAAAAACTGTTTTTT.

V usage is TRBV13 and J usage is TRBJ2-5; 7 bases are a match to TRBD1. The CDR3 has 14 residues. V shed 5 bases, J shed 4 bases, and the junction held 7 bases outside the gene matches. Per germline, CDR1 PRHDT and CDR2 FYEKMQ (reference sequence). CDR3 amino acids: CASSPRSGGETQYF. The CDR3 DNA reads TGTGCCAGCAGCCCTCGGTCAGGGGGAGAGACCCAGTACTTC.